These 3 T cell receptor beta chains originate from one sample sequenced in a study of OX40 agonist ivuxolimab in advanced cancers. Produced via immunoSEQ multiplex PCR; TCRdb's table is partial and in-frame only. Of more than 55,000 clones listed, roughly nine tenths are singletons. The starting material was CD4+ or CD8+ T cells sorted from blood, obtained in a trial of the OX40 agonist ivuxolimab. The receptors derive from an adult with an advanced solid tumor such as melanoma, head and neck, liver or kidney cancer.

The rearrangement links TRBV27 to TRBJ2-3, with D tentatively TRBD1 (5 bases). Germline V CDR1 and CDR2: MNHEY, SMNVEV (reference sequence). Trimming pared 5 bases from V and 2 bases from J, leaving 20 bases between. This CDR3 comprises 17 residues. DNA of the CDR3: TGTGCCAGCAGTCAAACATACAGGCCTTGGGACACAGATACGCAGTATTTT. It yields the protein CASSQTYRPWDTDTQYF.

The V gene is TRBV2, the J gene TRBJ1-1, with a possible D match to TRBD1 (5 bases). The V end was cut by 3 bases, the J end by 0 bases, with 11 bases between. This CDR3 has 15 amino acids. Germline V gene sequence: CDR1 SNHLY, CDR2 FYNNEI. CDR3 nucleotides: TGTGCCAGCAGTGAGCAGGGATTTTTGAACACTGAAGCTTTCTTT. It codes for CASSEQGFLNTEAFF.

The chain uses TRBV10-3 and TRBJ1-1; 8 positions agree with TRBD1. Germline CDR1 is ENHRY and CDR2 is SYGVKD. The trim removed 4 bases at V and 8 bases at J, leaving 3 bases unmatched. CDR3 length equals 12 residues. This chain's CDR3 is CAISAGDREAFF. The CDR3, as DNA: TGTGCCATCAGTGCAGGGGACAGGGAAGCTTTCTTT.